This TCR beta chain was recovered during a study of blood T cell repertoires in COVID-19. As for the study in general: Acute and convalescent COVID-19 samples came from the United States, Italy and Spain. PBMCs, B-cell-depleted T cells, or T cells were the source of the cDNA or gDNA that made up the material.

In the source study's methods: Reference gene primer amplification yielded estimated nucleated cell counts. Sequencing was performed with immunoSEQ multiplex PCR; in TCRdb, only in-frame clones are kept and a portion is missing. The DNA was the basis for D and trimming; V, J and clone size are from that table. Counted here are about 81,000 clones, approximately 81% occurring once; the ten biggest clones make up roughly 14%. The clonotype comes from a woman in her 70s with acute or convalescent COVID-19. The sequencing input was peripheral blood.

The CDR3 spells CASSGQGTDTQYF. CDR3 nucleotide sequence: TGCGCCAGCAGTGGACAGGGGACGGATACGCAGTATTTT. The rearrangement joins TRBV5-1 to TRBJ2-3; the match to TRBD1 covers 9 bases. With V trimmed by 5 bases and J by 6 bases, 4 bases remained unmatched. Germline lookup yields CDR1 SGHRS and CDR2 YFSETQ. The CDR3 spans 13 residues.